This TCR beta chain was sequenced during a study of blood T cell repertoires in COVID-19. Study details: The cDNA or gDNA used as material had been derived from T cells, B-cell-depleted T cells, or PBMCs.

TCRdb's table, derived via immunoSEQ multiplex PCR, lists solely in-frame clones and lacks some. Seen here are around 400,000 clones, about 90% observed once, and the top ten hold 10%. CDR1 is LGHDT, CDR2 YNNKEL, per germline (reference sequence). Trimming cost V 5 bases and J 9 bases, with 11 bases left between them. The CDR3 contains 13 residues. Seattle's enrolled individuals joined amid active infection and were then monitored longitudinally. The clonotype originates from a woman in her 30s with COVID-19, enrolled during active disease. Sequencing was done on a sample of peripheral blood. This chain joins TRBV3-1 (or the pseudogene TRBV3-2) and TRBJ1-6; D perhaps matches TRBD1 (6 bases). The CDR3 protein is CASSALRGSPLHF. In DNA form, the CDR3 reads TGTGCCAGCAGCGCCCTCAGGGGTTCACCCCTCCACTTT.